This TCR beta chain was identified during a study of CD8+CD57+ T cells in acquired aplastic anemia. Study details: Sorted CD4+ plus CD8+ cells gave DNA averaging roughly 3.5 ug.

The patients chosen for sequencing had shown expansion of CD8+CD57+ cells (detected by flow cytometry). Severe acquired aplastic anemia was present in every patient. Genomic DNA provided the template from which TCR beta VDJ and CDR3 profiles were obtained. TCRdb re-analysed the reads in MiXCR, keeping a single row per CDR3 protein. The table lists 200,000 to 250,000 distinct CDR3 sequences, around 50% of them singletons. The sample holds many counts of this clonotype. The target antigen is unknown. The CDR3 has 12 amino acids. Trimming stripped 7 bases from V and 7 bases from J, with 12 bases between. Germline CDR1 is SGDLS and CDR2 is YYNGEE. General study points: Fewer than 35 shared CD8+ CDR3s appeared highly expressed within patients' immunodominant clones.

The V and J genes are TRBV9 and TRBJ2-4; tentative D call: TRBD2 (5 bases). Material for sequencing was sorted CD4+, CD8+, or CD8+CD57+ T cells (not recorded which) from PBMCs. The source of this sequence is a human donor with aplastic anemia. CDR3: CASGGAGNIQYF. The CDR3 nucleotides are TGTGCCAGCGGAGGAGCTGGGAACATTCAGTACTTC.